The clone carrying this TCR beta chain has ten or more counts. What it binds is not known. This entry belongs to a study of T cell repertoires in cytomegalovirus infection. Notes on the study in general: Cumulative public TCR beta family frequency identified CMV carriers with the relevant HLA.

Using its own MiXCR run on the reads, TCRdb lists one record per CDR3 protein. Among roughly 190,000 distinct CDR3 sequences listed, 8% to 10% were seen once. Sequenced material: PBMCs. This TCR was recovered from a human donor in good health (CMV status not recorded). Some clones in this sample may be carry-over from other donors' samples.

The CDR3 bases are TGTGCCAGCAGCCCTAGTCGGACTAGCACAGATACGCAGTATTTT. Translating gives CASSPSRTSTDTQYF. The V call is TRBV7-2, the J call TRBJ2-3; tentative D call: TRBD2 (5 bases). There are 15 residues in the CDR3. The V end was cut by 5 bases, the J end by 0 bases, with 12 bases between. In germline, CDR1 is SGHTA, CDR2 FQGNSA.